This T cell receptor beta chain was retrieved from a study of post-analysis software for immune sequencing data (dated by TCRdb to between 2015 and 2016). Concerning the study at large: Relapsing-remitting, secondary progressive and progressive-relapsing multiple sclerosis were recorded as disease courses, and subtype annotation was lacking for some patients. A subset of samples was prepared in parallel using single-end sample barcoding, then pooled and co-amplified after Illumina adapter ligation. Patient repertoires were compared against about twelve previously published healthy control repertoires from donors aged roughly 6 to 25 years.

A word on this clonotype: This receptor's antigen is unknown. No quality values exist for individual bases; no much larger clone is one base distant.

The library was obtained by PCR. For sequencing, an Illumina HiSeq 2500 was employed. To reduce PCR and sequencing biases, unique molecular identifiers were incorporated into the TCR beta cDNA libraries. Every 1 to 10 million input T cells yielded about 500,000 cDNA molecules, meaning each molecule approximated one T cell. The same protocol used for the earlier healthy control dataset was applied to prepare and sequence the patient libraries. Within a given batch, samples were prepared together, multiplexed and sequenced on the same HiSeq lane. In the original analysis: MIGEC was used to process the raw barcoded reads, and molecular identifier groups with only a single read were discarded before consensus assembly and CDR3 extraction. VDJtools was used for post-analysis of the clonotype tables, and diversity was normalized by down-sampling every dataset to the size of the smallest sample. Repertoire overlap clustering matched CDR3 amino acid but not nucleotide sequences to correct batch-related cross-sample contamination. The public reads were quality trimmed at Q25 with fastp and then assembled into clones with MiXCR by TCRdb, keeping productive beta chains. Every CDR3 protein is listed once, alongside the most common genes and DNA of its rows. These V and J calls originate from TCRdb's pipeline instead of the authors' own analysis. The sample profile shows roughly 800,000 distinct CDR3 sequences; just over 45% of them were found once. The ten top clones hold roughly 4.9% of the sample.

The full study reports these points: Normalized Chao1 diversity was significantly lower in multiple sclerosis patients than controls, suggesting substantial peripheral T-cell clonal expansion. The control group was slightly older than the multiple sclerosis patient group. Four to six TRBV segments, including TRBV5-6, TRBV5-1 and TRBV20-1, were significantly more frequent in patients than controls. When samples were clustered directly using the F measure, samples prepared in the same batch co-clustered strongly, which prompted a batch-effect correction.

V is clipped by 3 bases and J by 2 bases, and the sequence between their germline boundaries is 10 bases long. The germline V gene specifies SGDLS as CDR1 and YYNGEE as CDR2. The CDR3 goes from the cysteine to the phenylalanine over 14 residues. Left in the record is the CDR3 DNA by itself, 42 bases read in frame from the first base. To demonstrate the VDJtools post-analysis software, TCR beta repertoires were profiled from the peripheral blood of about a dozen young patients with multiple sclerosis. The patients with multiple sclerosis were children and adolescents between about 6 and 16 years of age.

This TCR was sampled from a girl aged 10-17 years with multiple sclerosis. Here the chain combines TRBV9 and TRBJ2-3; 6 matching bases give a weak D call of TRBD1. Material: blood. The DNA reads TGTGCCAGCAGCGCCAGGGGAGACACAGATACGCAGTATTTT. Its amino acids are CASSARGDTDTQYF.